This T cell receptor (beta chain) appears in the sequencing data of a study of identifying expanded T cells in peripheral blood. The CDR3 has 16 amino acids. Germline CDR1 and CDR2: LNHDA and SQIVND (reference sequence). V lost 3 bases and J lost 5, with 19 bases in between. As to this clone: The antigen is undetermined.

No infections or other immune events were documented during collection. Produced via immunoSEQ multiplex PCR; TCRdb's table is partial and in-frame only. The sample lists about 91,000 clones, 88% occurring once. The study, taken as a whole, reports: Over approximately two and four weeks, about 15 and 19 clones changed, versus around 1.2 between replicates. Across healthy donors, higher total template counts meant significantly greater approximately 2-week count variance.

Sequencing input: blood. V usage is TRBV19 and J usage is TRBJ2-5, with D perhaps TRBD2 (6 bases). The receptor's source is a person between 18 and 75 years old in good health. CDR3 amino acids: CASSIASAGPRETQYF. The CDR3 DNA reads as TGTGCCAGTAGTATTGCTAGCGCCGGACCCCGGGAGACCCAGTACTTC.